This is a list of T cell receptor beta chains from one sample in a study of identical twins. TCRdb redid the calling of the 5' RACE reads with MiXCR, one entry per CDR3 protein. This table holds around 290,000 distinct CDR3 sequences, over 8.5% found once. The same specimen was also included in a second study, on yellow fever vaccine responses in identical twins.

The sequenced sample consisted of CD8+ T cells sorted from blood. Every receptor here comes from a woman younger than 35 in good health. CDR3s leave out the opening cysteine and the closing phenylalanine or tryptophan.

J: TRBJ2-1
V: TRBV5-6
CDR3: ASSLEAGGPSNEQF

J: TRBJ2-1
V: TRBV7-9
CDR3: ASSLNTEQF

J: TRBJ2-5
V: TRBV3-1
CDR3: ASSLIRGQETQY

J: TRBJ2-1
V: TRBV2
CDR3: ASSEGRQGNEQF

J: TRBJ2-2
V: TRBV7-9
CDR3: ASSLVSQREDGELF

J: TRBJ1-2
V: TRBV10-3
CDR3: AIRSLRDRGQDYGYT

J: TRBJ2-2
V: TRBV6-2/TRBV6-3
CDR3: ASRTTTGTNTGELF

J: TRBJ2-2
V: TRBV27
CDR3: ASSPFPTGANTGELF

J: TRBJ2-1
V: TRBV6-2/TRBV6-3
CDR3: ASILGRGRVIDEQF

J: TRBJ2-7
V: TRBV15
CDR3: ATSTTQAPGPYEQY

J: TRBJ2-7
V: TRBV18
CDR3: ASSPTGLVYEQY

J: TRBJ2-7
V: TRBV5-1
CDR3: ASSLGALYEQY

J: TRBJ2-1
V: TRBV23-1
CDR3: ASSQSRGYIYNEQF

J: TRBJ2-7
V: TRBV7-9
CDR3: ASSRGREQY

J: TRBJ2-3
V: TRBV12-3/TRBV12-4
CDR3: ARYERQASTDTQY

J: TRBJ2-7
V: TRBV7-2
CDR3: ASSPGLAGAAYEQY

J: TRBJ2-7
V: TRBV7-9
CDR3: ASSLGETPIYEQY

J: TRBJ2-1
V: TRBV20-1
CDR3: SARGEVSYNEQF

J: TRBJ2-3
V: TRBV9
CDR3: ASSHSLDTQY

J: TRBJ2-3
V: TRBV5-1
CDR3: ASSLEGGTSTDTQY

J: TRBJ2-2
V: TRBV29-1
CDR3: SVTGGDTGELF

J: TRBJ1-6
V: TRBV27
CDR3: ASSSLRVALHYSPLH

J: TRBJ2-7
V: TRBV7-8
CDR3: ASSPRSGGFLNEQY

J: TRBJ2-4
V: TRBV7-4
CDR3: ASSLAAHVEGRLEGFLTKNIQY

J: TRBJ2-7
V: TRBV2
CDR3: ASSEYRDPYEQY

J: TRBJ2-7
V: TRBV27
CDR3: ASSPRPQDEQY